A single sample gave rise to the 27 T cell receptor beta chains below, sequenced in a study of technical replicates of blood from a few donors (dated by TCRdb to the late 2010s). The library was made by the immunoSEQ multiplex PCR assay. This immuneACCESS table, as held by TCRdb, lists in-frame sequences with V and J called but not all clones. Of the missing ones, under half trace to an unresolved V gene in checked studies; the others have no known cause. The sample records about 75,000 clones, 90% to 95% of which are singletons. The top ten clonotypes cover 0.37% of the sample. The sequencing input was T cells isolated from PBMCs. The source of these receptors is a human donor in good health. Some clones in this sample may be carry-over from other donors' samples.

The genes are TRBV18 and TRBJ2-3, with D maybe TRBD2 (6 bases). This CDR3 has 15 residues. Trimming stripped 1 base from V and 5 bases from J, with 13 bases between. From germline, CDR1 is KGHSH and CDR2 LQKENI. Here the CDR3 reads CASSPQDYEGDTQYF. The CDR3 DNA follows: TGTGCCAGCTCACCACAGGACTATGAAGGAGATACGCAGTATTTT.

The rearrangement uses TRBV27 and TRBJ1-5, with D possibly being TRBD1 (6 bases). V gave up 2 bases and J gave up 7 bases, with 12 bases separating them. The germline V gene encodes CDR1 MNHEY and CDR2 SMNVEV (reference sequence). The CDR3 runs 14 residues. The chain's CDR3 is CASSLRQVGQPQHF. CDR3 in DNA: TGTGCCAGCAGTTTAAGACAGGTTGGGCAGCCCCAGCATTTT.

The chain has TRBV7-9 and TRBJ1-5, with TRBD1 identical over 7 bases. V was pared by 3 bases and J by 1 base, with 3 bases of the junction left unmatched. The CDR3 totals 15 residues. Germline CDR1 and CDR2: SEHNR and FQNEAQ (reference sequence). Here the CDR3 reads CASSLTGSSNQPQHF. CDR3 DNA sequence: TGTGCCAGCAGCTTGACAGGGTCGAGCAATCAGCCCCAGCATTTT.

This clone was observed once. The rearrangement links TRBV27 to TRBJ1-1, with a tentative D call TRBD1 (5 bases). Trimming shortened V by 6 bases and J by 9 bases, and 17 bases separated the two germline ends. Germline V gives CDR1 MNHEY, CDR2 SMNVEV (reference sequence). The CDR3 length is 13 residues. This CDR3 is CASSQGILRQAFF. DNA for the CDR3: TGTGCCAGCAGCCAGGGTATTCTCCGGCAAGCTTTCTTT.

V and J are TRBV9 and TRBJ2-1, with 8 positions matching TRBD1. V lost 1 base and J lost 6; bases outside the gene matches: 6. The germline V gene encodes CDR1 SGDLS and CDR2 YYNGEE. The CDR3 runs to 15 residues. The CDR3, as DNA: TGTGCCAGCAGCGTATCCGGACAGGGAACCAATGAGCAGTTCTTC. Translation: CASSVSGQGTNEQFF.

V usage is TRBV9 and J usage is TRBJ1-6; no definite D call. Between the trimmed V and J ends, which lost 3 bases and 6 bases, there was a span of 4 bases. The germline CDR1 and CDR2 sequences are SGDLS and YYNGEE. This CDR3 is built from 12 residues. The CDR3 DNA follows: TGTGCCAGCAGCGCAATTAATTCACCCCTCCACTTT. This codes for CASSAINSPLHF. Using reference TRBV9 and TRBJ1-6 for the parts outside the CDR3, the full variable domain is DSGVTQTPKHLITATGQRVTLRCSPRSGDLSVYWYQQSLDQGLQFLIQYYNGEERAKGNILERFSAQQFPDLHSELNLSSLELGDSALYFCASSAINSPLHFGNGTRLTVT.

This clone was counted once. The rearrangement links TRBV19 to TRBJ2-7, with TRBD1 identical over 8 bases. The germline V gene has CDR1 LNHDA and CDR2 SQIVND (reference sequence). The CDR3 totals 15 residues. The J segment lost 5 bases and the V segment lost 1 base, leaving 7 bases of the junction unmatched. The CDR3 region is CASSIGTGNFNEQYF. As DNA, the CDR3 is TGTGCCAGTAGTATAGGGACAGGGAACTTCAACGAGCAGTACTTC.

The rearrangement joins TRBV5-1 to TRBJ1-1, with D possibly matching TRBD1 (5 bases). V was clipped by 0 bases and J by 2 bases, with 14 bases between them. Germline values: CDR1 SGHRS, CDR2 YFSETQ. The CDR3 length is 16 residues. The CDR3 region has the DNA TGCGCCAGCAGCTTGGCCTCGGGGGATTATAACACTGAAGCTTTCTTT. It translates to CASSLASGDYNTEAFF.

The rearrangement links TRBV4-1 to TRBJ1-4, with a weak D call TRBD1 (5 bases). Germline V gene sequence: CDR1 MGHRA, CDR2 YSYEKL. Trimming cost V 0 bases and J 2 bases, with 16 bases left between them. The CDR3 is 18 residues long. The CDR3 DNA reads TGCGCCAGCAGCCAAGATAATGGGGGGTTTGGGACTAATGAAAAACTGTTTTTT. This translates into CASSQDNGGFGTNEKLFF.

Here the CDR3 reads CASTRTGRQYEQYF. The CDR3 DNA follows: TGTGCCAGCACCCGGACCGGGAGGCAGTACGAGCAGTACTTC. The J gene is TRBJ2-7, the V gene TRBV6-5; 7 bases are shared with TRBD2. J was trimmed by 4 bases and V by 7 bases; bases with no gene match: 10. Germline CDR1 MNHEY, CDR2 SVGAGI. The CDR3 extends over 14 amino acids.

Only one count was recorded for this clone. The chain recombines TRBV4-1 with TRBJ2-3, with D perhaps matching TRBD1 (6 bases). The CDR3 contains 13 residues. From germline, CDR1 is MGHRA and CDR2 YSYEKL. The germline V and J ends were trimmed by 1 base and 5 bases, with 7 bases remaining between them. CDR3 in amino acids: CASSQVGGDTQYF. The CDR3 DNA reads as TGCGCCAGCAGCCAAGTAGGGGGAGATACGCAGTATTTT.

The gene calls are TRBV28 and TRBJ2-1; tentative D call: TRBD1 (6 bases). Trimming took off 7 bases at V and 2 bases at J, with 12 bases between the two ends. The CDR3 covers 14 residues. The germline gives CDR1 MDHEN, CDR2 SYDVKM. The CDR3 reads CASNIGQPYNEQFF. CDR3 DNA sequence: TGTGCCAGCAACATAGGACAGCCCTACAATGAGCAGTTCTTC. The full variable domain, its missing parts supplied by reference TRBV28 and TRBJ2-1, is DVKVTQSSRYLVKRTGEKVFLECVQDMDHENMFWYRQDPGLGLRLIYFSYDVKMKEKGDIPEGYSVSREKKERFSLILESASTNQTSMYLCASNIGQPYNEQFFGPGTRLTVL.

The CDR3 bases are TGTGCCACCAGCAGAGGGAGCGATACGCAGTATTTT. The encoded protein is CATSRGSDTQYF. The chain uses TRBV15 and TRBJ2-3, with unresolved D. Germline V gene lookup returns CDR1 LNHNV and CDR2 YYDKDF (reference sequence). The ends were cut back, 1 base at V and 6 bases at J, with 5 bases in the middle. There are 12 residues in the CDR3.

The rearrangement joins TRBV28 to TRBJ2-1, with 7 bases lining up with TRBD1. Germline CDR1 MDHEN, CDR2 SYDVKM. The CDR3 runs 14 residues. The trim removed 6 bases at V and 4 bases at J, leaving 6 bases unmatched. The CDR3 DNA follows: TGTGCCAGCAGCTCCACGACAGGGTACAATGAGCAGTTCTTC. It encodes CASSSTTGYNEQFF.

Turning to this clone: At one end the junction does not follow the germline gene, possibly because of a read error. The chain links TRBV7-7 to TRBJ2-5; 12 nucleotides agree with TRBD2. The CDR3 consists of 18 residues. Germline assignment: CDR1 SSHAT and CDR2 FNYEAQ (reference sequence). In nucleotides, the CDR3 is TGTGCTAGCAGCTTAGGTGGACTAGCGGGGATAGGGGGAGAGACCCAGTACTTC. This gives the protein CASSLGGLAGIGGETQYF.

The table lists this clone with a few counts. The chain is built from TRBV2 and TRBJ2-7; 7 nucleotides line up with TRBD1. The CDR3 is 14 amino acids. The germline CDR1 and CDR2 sequences are SNHLY and FYNNEI. The trim removed 7 bases at V and 1 base at J, leaving 7 bases unmatched. The CDR3 protein is CASMLRQGSYEQYF. In DNA, the CDR3 is TGTGCCAGCATGTTGAGACAGGGTTCCTACGAGCAGTACTTC.

The sample holds a few counts of this clone. The chain employs TRBV18 and TRBJ1-2, with D unresolved. The germline V gene encodes CDR1 KGHSH and CDR2 LQKENI. The CDR3 sequence is 13 residues long. V dropped 2 bases and J dropped 6 bases, with 10 bases sitting between them. Here the CDR3 reads CASSPNGLDGYTF. CDR3 coding DNA: TGTGCCAGCTCACCAAACGGTCTGGATGGCTACACCTTC.

This clone has just one count. This rearrangement joins TRBV27 to TRBJ1-5; D ambiguous. Germline CDR1 is MNHEY and CDR2 is SMNVEV (reference sequence). CDR3 length: 14 residues. V gave up 6 bases and J gave up 2 bases, with 11 bases separating them. This CDR3 is CASSTTTGNQPQHF. In DNA form, the CDR3 reads TGTGCCAGCAGCACGACGACTGGCAATCAGCCCCAGCATTTT.

This clone is a singleton in its sample. This chain joins TRBV28 and TRBJ1-2; maybe TRBD1 (5 bases). CDR1 MDHEN and CDR2 SYDVKM come from the germline V gene. V was pared by 7 bases and J by 1 base, with 19 bases between. There are 16 residues in the CDR3. This CDR3 is CASTDGGSVGNYGYTF. The CDR3 coding sequence is TGTGCCAGCACCGATGGGGGGTCAGTCGGTAACTATGGCTACACCTTC.

The V call is TRBV5-1, the J call TRBJ2-5, with D maybe TRBD1 (7 bases). The CDR3 has 17 amino acids. With 0 bases removed from V and 3 bases from J, the gap between germline ends came to 18 bases. From germline, CDR1 is SGHRS and CDR2 YFSETQ. CDR3 in amino acids: CASSLVSRGGQEETQYF. Here the CDR3 DNA reads TGCGCCAGCAGCTTGGTCTCGAGGGGAGGACAGGAAGAGACCCAGTACTTC.

The chain is built from TRBV5-1 and TRBJ1-1; tentative D call: TRBD1 (6 bases). V was pared by 4 bases and J by 1 base, with 14 bases between. Germline V gives CDR1 SGHRS, CDR2 YFSETQ. CDR3 length equals 15 residues. The CDR3 protein is CASSLGAESNTEAFF. The DNA of the CDR3 is TGCGCCAGCAGCCTGGGGGCAGAATCGAACACTGAAGCTTTCTTT.

The chain combines TRBV5-4 with TRBJ2-1, with TRBD2 identical over 10 bases. V dropped 0 bases and J dropped 6; count of bases not matched to a gene: 12. The CDR3 loop spans 18 amino acids. CDR1 is SGHNT and CDR2 is YYREEE in the germline V gene (reference sequence). For the CDR3, the DNA is TGTGCCAGCAGCTTGGCGGGGTTTAGCGGGAGGCCCCTCAATGAGCAGTTCTTC. Amino acids: CASSLAGFSGRPLNEQFF.

The genes are TRBV7-2 and TRBJ1-2; 7 bases agree with TRBD1. Germline V gives CDR1 SGHTA, CDR2 FQGNSA. The CDR3 is made up of 15 amino acids. V lost 1 base, J lost 4 bases, and 6 bases stayed unmatched. The CDR3 region has the DNA TGTGCCAGCAGCTTAGGCTCAGGGGGAGGCTATGGCTACACCTTC. Translation gives CASSLGSGGGYGYTF. Variable domain in full (rest from reference TRBV7-2 and TRBJ1-2): GAGVSQSPSNKVTEKGKDVELRCDPISGHTALYWYRQSLGQGLEFLIYFQGNSAPDKSGLPSDRFSAERTGGSVSTLTIQRTQQEDSAVYLCASSLGSGGGYGYTFGSGTRLTVV.

The chain is built from TRBV6-1 and TRBJ2-1, with 10 bases identical to TRBD2. With 4 bases clipped from V and 8 bases from J, the junction kept 17 bases outside the gene matches. This CDR3 comprises 18 residues. CDR1 and CDR2 (germline): MNHNS, SASEGT. The CDR3 nucleotides are TGTGCCAGCAGTGGAGGGGCACTAGCGGGATATTATGGTGATGAGCAGTTCTTC. Protein sequence: CASSGGALAGYYGDEQFF.

This clone appeared a single time. The chain couples TRBV5-1 to TRBJ2-2, with 11 bases lining up with TRBD2. The V gene's germline CDR1 is SGHRS and CDR2 YFSETQ. V lost 1 base and J lost 3; bases outside the gene matches: 8. This CDR3 region has 18 residues. CDR3 amino acids: CASSLYVSGGADTGELFF. CDR3 DNA sequence: TGCGCCAGCAGCTTGTATGTTAGCGGGGGGGCCGACACCGGGGAGCTGTTTTTT.

This clone has a single count. The rearrangement links TRBV6-1 to TRBJ2-3, with D possibly being TRBD1 (6 bases). Trimming removed 0 bases at V and 2 bases at J, with 12 bases between. The CDR3 runs 16 residues. Germline V gene lookup returns CDR1 MNHNS and CDR2 SASEGT. CDR3 bases: TGTGCCAGCAGTGAAGCGTGGGACATATACACAGATACGCAGTATTTT. Translating gives CASSEAWDIYTDTQYF.

This clone has just one count. CDR3 sequence: CASSYSGQGAYEQYF. Here the CDR3 DNA reads TGTGCCAGCAGTTACTCGGGACAGGGCGCCTACGAGCAGTACTTC. The chain uses TRBV6-6 and TRBJ2-7; 9 nucleotides match TRBD1. This CDR3 has 15 residues. The J segment lost 2 bases and the V segment lost 0 bases, leaving 2 bases of the junction unmatched. CDR1 is MNHNY, CDR2 SVGAGI, per germline (reference sequence).